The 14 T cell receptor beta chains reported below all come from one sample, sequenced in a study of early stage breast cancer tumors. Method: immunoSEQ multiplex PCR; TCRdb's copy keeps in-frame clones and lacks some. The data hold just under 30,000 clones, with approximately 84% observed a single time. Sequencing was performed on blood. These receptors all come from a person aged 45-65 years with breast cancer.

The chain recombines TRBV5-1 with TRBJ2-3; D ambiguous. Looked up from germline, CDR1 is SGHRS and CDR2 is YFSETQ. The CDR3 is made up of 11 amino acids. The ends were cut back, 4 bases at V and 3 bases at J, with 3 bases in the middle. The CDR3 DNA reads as TGCGCCAGCAGCCAAACAGATACGCAGTATTTT. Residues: CASSQTDTQYF.

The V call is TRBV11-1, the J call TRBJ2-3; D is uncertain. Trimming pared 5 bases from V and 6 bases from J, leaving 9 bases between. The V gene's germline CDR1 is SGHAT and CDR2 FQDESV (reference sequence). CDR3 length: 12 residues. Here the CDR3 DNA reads TGTGCCAGCAGCCGGCCCACCGATACGCAGTATTTT. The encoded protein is CASSRPTDTQYF.

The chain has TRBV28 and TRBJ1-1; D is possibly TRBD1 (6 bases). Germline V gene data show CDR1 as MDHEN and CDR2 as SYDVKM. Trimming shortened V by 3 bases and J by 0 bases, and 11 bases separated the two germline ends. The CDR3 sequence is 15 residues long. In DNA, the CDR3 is TGTGCCAGCAGTTTGTCAGGGACACTGAACACTGAAGCTTTCTTT. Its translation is CASSLSGTLNTEAFF.

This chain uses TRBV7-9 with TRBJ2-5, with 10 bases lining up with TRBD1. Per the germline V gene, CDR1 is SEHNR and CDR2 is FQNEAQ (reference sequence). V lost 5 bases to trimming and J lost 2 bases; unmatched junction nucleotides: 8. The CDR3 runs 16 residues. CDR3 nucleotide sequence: TGTGCCAGCAGCCGGATGGACAGGGGGTTACAAGAGACCCAGTACTTC. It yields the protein CASSRMDRGLQETQYF. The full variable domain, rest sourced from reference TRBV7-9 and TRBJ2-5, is DTGVSQNPRHKITKRGQNVTFRCDPISEHNRLYWYRQTLGQGPEFLTYFQNEAQLEKSRLLSDRFSAERPKGSFSTLEIQRTEQGDSAMYLCASSRMDRGLQETQYFGPGTRLLVL.

The CDR3 DNA reads as TGTGCCAGCAGTGAGAAGCTAAAGTACTTC. Protein: CASSEKLKYF. The J gene is TRBJ2-5, the V gene TRBV2; D is uncertain. The germline CDR1 and CDR2 sequences are SNHLY and FYNNEI. V was clipped by 3 bases and J by 12 bases, with 8 bases between them. This CDR3 spans 10 amino acids.

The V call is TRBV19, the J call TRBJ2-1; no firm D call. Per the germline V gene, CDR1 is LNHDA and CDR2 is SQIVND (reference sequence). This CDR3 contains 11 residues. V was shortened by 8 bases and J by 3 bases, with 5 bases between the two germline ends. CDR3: CASRNYNEQFF. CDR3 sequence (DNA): TGTGCCAGTCGGAACTACAATGAGCAGTTCTTC.

CDR3 sequence (DNA): TGTGCCAGCAGTGATGCCTTCAAAGAGACCCAGTACTTC. This encodes CASSDAFKETQYF. The chain recombines TRBV2 with TRBJ2-5; no clear D gene. Between the trimmed V and J ends, which lost 3 bases and 3 bases, there was a span of 8 bases. Germline V lookup: CDR1 SNHLY, CDR2 FYNNEI. The CDR3 has 13 residues.

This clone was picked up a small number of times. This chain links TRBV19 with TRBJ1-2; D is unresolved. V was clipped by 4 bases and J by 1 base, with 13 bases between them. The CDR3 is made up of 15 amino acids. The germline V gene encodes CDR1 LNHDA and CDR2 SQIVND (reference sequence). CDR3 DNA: TGTGCCAGTAGTACCCGGAGGCAGAATAACTATGGCTACACCTTC. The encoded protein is CASSTRRQNNYGYTF.

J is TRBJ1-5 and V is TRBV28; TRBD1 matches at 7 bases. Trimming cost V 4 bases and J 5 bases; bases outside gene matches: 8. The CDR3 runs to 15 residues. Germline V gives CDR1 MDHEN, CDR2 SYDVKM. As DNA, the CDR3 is TGTGCCAGCAGTTCCGGACAGGCGGACGATCAGCCCCAGCATTTT. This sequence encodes CASSSGQADDQPQHF.

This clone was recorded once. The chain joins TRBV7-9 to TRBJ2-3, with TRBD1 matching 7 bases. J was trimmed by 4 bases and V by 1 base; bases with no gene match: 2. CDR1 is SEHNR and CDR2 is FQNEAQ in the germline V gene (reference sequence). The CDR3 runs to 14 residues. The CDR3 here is CASSLDQGADTQYF. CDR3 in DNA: TGTGCCAGCAGCTTAGATCAGGGGGCAGATACGCAGTATTTT. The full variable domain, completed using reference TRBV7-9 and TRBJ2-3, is DTGVSQNPRHKITKRGQNVTFRCDPISEHNRLYWYRQTLGQGPEFLTYFQNEAQLEKSRLLSDRFSAERPKGSFSTLEIQRTEQGDSAMYLCASSLDQGADTQYFGPGTRLTVL.

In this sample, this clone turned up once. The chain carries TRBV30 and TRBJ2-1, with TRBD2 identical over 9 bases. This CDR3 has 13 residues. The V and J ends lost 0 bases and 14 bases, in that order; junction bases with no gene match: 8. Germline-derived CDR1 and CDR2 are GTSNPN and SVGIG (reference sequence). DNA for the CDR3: TGTGCCTGGAGTGTACGCGTGGCGGGAGGGGAGTTCTTC. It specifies CAWSVRVAGGEFF. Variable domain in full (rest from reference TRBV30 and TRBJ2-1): SQTIHQWPATLVQPVGSPLSLECTVEGTSNPNLYWYRQAAGRGLQLLFYSVGIGQISSEVPQNLSASRPQDRQFILSSKKLLLSDSGFYLCAWSVRVAGGEFFGPGTRLTVL.

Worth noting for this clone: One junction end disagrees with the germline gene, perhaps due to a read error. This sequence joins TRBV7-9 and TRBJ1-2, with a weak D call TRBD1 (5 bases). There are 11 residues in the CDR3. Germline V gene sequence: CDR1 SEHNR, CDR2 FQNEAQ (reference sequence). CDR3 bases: TGTGCCAGCAGCAACCGGGACGCCATGCGCTTC. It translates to CASSNRDAMRF.

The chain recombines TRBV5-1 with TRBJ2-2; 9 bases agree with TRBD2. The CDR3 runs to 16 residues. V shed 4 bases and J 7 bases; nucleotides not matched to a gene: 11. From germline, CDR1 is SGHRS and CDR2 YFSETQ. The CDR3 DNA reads TGCGCCAGCAGCGTACTTAGCGGGGGACGTATCGGGGAGCTGTTTTTT. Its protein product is CASSVLSGGRIGELFF.

The chain's CDR3 is CASSVGQGSSGNTIYF. CDR3 nucleotides: TGTGCCAGCAGCGTAGGACAGGGGAGCTCTGGAAACACCATATATTTT. V gene TRBV9 combines with J gene TRBJ1-3; TRBD1 matches 8 bases. V was pared by 0 bases and J by 0 bases, with 2 bases of the junction left unmatched. From germline, CDR1 is SGDLS and CDR2 YYNGEE. This CDR3 comprises 16 residues.